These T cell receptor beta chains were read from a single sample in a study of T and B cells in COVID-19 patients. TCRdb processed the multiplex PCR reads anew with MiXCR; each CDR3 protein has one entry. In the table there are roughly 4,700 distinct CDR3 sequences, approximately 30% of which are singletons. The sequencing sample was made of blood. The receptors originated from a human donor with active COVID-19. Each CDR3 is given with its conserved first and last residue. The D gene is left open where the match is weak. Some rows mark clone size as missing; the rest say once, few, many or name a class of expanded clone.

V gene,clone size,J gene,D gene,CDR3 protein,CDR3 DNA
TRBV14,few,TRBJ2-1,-,CASSVGDFYNEQFF,TGTGCCAGCAGCGTCGGGGATTTCTACAATGAGCAGTTCTTC
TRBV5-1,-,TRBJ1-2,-,CASSLGEEGGGYTF,TGCGCCAGCAGCTTGGGGGAAGAAGGGGGAGGCTACACCTTC
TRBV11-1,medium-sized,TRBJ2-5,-,CASSLGDSWAETQYF,TGTGCCAGCAGCTTAGGGGACTCCTGGGCGGAGACCCAGTACTTC
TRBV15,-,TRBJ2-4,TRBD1,CATSRDRGQNIQYF,TGTGCCACCAGCAGGGACAGGGGCCAAAACATTCAGTACTTC
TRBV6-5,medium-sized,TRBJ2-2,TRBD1,CASSRGQGVVRAPGELFF,TGTGCCAGCAGTAGGGGACAGGGGGTGGTACGGGCCCCCGGGGAGCTGTTTTTT
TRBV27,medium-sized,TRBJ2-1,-,CASSLERGQEQFF,TGTGCCAGCAGTTTAGAACGGGGGCAGGAGCAGTTCTTC
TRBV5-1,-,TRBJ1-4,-,CASSLALGAGEKLFF,TGCGCCAGCAGCTTGGCCCTGGGGGCGGGTGAAAAACTGTTTTTT
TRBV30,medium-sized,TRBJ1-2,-,CAWSVGFFGYTF,TGTGCCTGGAGTGTAGGATTCTTTGGCTACACCTTC
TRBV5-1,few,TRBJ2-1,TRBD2,CASSPARESYNEQFF,TGCGCCAGCAGCCCCGCGCGGGAGTCCTACAATGAGCAGTTCTTC
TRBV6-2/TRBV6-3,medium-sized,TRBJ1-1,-,CASSYRQNTEAFF,TGTGCCAGCAGTTACAGGCAGAACACTGAAGCTTTCTTT
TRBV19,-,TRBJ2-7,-,CASSIEPGTGAYEQYF,TGTGCCAGTAGTATAGAGCCAGGGACCGGTGCCTACGAGCAGTACTTC
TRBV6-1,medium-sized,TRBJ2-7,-,CASNRRIPNVDEQYF,TGTGCCAGCAATCGACGGATACCGAACGTGGACGAGCAGTACTTC
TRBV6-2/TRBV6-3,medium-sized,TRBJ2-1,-,CASSYRRGSYNEQFF,TGTGCCAGCAGTTACAGGAGGGGCTCCTACAATGAGCAGTTCTTC
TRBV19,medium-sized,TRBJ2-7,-,CASSVVAEDEQYF,TGTGCCAGTAGTGTGGTCGCCGAGGACGAGCAGTACTTC
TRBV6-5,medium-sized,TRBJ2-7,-,CASSFWVGKEYEQYF,TGTGCCAGCAGTTTTTGGGTGGGGAAGGAATACGAGCAGTACTTC
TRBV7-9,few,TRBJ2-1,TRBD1,CASSGQGEYNEQFF,TGTGCCAGCAGCGGACAGGGGGAATACAATGAGCAGTTCTTC
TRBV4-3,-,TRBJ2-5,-,CASSQGGLQETQYF,TGCGCCAGCAGCCAAGGCGGGCTCCAAGAGACCCAGTACTTC
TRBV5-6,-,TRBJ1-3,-,CASSVVGGHSGNTIYF,TGTGCCAGCAGCGTTGTTGGGGGTCACTCTGGAAACACCATATATTTT
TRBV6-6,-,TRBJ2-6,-,CASSYLSPGANALTF,TGTGCCAGCAGTTACCTGAGTCCTGGGGCCAACGCCCTGACTTTC
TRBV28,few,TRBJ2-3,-,CASSLGGPDTQYF,TGTGCCAGCAGTTTAGGGGGCCCAGATACGCAGTATTTT
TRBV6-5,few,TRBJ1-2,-,CASSYSGGLDGYTF,TGTGCCAGCAGTTACTCGGGGGGATTAGATGGCTACACCTTC
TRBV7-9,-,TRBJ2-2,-,CASSLRARGRQVNTGELFF,TGTGCCAGCAGCTTAAGGGCTCGTGGCAGACAAGTCAACACCGGGGAGCTGTTTTTT
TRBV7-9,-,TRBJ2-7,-,CASSLVPGEQYF,TGTGCCAGCAGCTTAGTTCCTGGCGAGCAGTACTTC
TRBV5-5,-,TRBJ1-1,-,CASSLGRLNTEAFF,TGTGCCAGCAGCTTAGGCAGGTTGAACACTGAAGCTTTCTTT
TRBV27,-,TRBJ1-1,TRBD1,CASSPAQGAITEAFF,TGTGCCAGCAGCCCCGCACAGGGGGCTATAACTGAAGCTTTCTTT
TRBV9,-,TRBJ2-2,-,CASSVRPGAGTGELFF,TGTGCCAGCAGCGTACGGCCAGGGGCCGGCACCGGGGAGCTGTTTTTT
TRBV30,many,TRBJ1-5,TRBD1,CAWSATRDSNSNQPQHF,TGTGCCTGGAGTGCGACCCGGGACAGTAATAGCAATCAGCCCCAGCATTTT
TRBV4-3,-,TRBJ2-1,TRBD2,CASSQGTSGYNEQFF,TGCGCCAGCAGCCAAGGGACTAGCGGTTACAATGAGCAGTTCTTC
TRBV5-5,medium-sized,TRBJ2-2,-,CASSLAPRGDNTGELFF,TGTGCCAGCAGCTTGGCCCCAAGGGGGGATAACACCGGGGAGCTGTTTTTT
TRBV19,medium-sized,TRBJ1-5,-,CASERQILNQPQHF,TGTGCCAGTGAAAGACAGATTCTCAATCAGCCCCAGCATTTT
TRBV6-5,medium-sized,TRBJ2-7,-,CASSYPPNLDPYEQYF,TGTGCCAGCAGTTACCCGCCGAATTTGGATCCCTACGAGCAGTACTTC
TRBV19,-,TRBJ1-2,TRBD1,CASSIAGGEGYTF,TGTGCCAGTAGTATAGCAGGGGGCGAGGGCTACACCTTC
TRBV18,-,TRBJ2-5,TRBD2,CASSPALAEETQYF,TGTGCCAGCTCACCTGCACTAGCGGAAGAGACCCAGTACTTC
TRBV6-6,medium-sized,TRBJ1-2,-,CASSRDRNYGYTF,TGTGCCAGCAGCCGCGACAGAAACTATGGCTACACCTTC
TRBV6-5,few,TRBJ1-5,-,CASSYSRGGGQPQHF,TGTGCCAGCAGTTACTCGCGGGGAGGGGGACAGCCCCAGCATTTT
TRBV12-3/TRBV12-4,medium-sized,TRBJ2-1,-,CASNHRRTSFNEQFF,TGTGCCAGCAACCATCGACGGACTTCCTTCAATGAGCAGTTCTTC
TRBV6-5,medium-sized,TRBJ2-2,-,CASSTGLAYNTGELFF,TGTGCCAGCAGTACTGGCCTAGCGTACAACACCGGGGAGCTGTTTTTT
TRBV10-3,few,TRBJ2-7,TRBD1,CATGTASYEQYF,TGTGCCACCGGGACAGCCTCCTACGAGCAGTACTTC